The 25 T cell receptor beta chains below all came from one sample that was sequenced in a study of cytomegalovirus exposure and HLA in healthy donors. Vbeta (60) and Jbeta (13) primers were used in the PCR. Profiling relied on immunoSEQ multiplex PCR, and the TCRdb table lists in-frame clones only, not all of them. The top ten clones hold 2% to 2.5% of a sample with 160,000 or so clones, approximately 84% of them seen once. The sequenced sample was PBMCs. These TCRs come from a young woman in good health and CMV-seronegative.

This chain uses TRBV7-2 with TRBJ2-7, with D possibly being TRBD2 (5 bases). The V gene lost 1 base and the J gene lost 6 bases, with 16 bases spanning the gap. Germline CDR1 and CDR2: SGHTA and FQGNSA. The CDR3 covers 15 residues. CDR3 bases: TGTGCCAGCAGCTTAGAAGGTCTCGGTCGGGGCGAGCAGTACTTC. Protein sequence: CASSLEGLGRGEQYF.

This clone turned up a few times. This chain connects TRBV4-2 to TRBJ2-1; 8 nucleotides line up with TRBD2. This CDR3 is 18 amino acids long. V shed 0 bases, J shed 2 bases, and the junction held 9 bases outside the gene matches. In germline, CDR1 is LGHNA, CDR2 YNFKEQ. Here the CDR3 DNA reads TGTGCCAGCAGCCAAGAGGGGGGCGGGGGGCAAACCTACAATGAGCAGTTCTTC. Translation: CASSQEGGGGQTYNEQFF.

The chain is built from TRBV29-1 and TRBJ1-5, with 8 bases lining up with TRBD1. J lost 6 bases, V lost 4 bases, and 8 bases had no gene match. Germline assignment: CDR1 SQVTM and CDR2 ANQGSEA. The CDR3 sequence is 14 residues long. CDR3 DNA: TGCAGCGTTGCCGGGACAGGTGTAGGTCAGCCCCAGCATTTT. Translation: CSVAGTGVGQPQHF. The full variable domain, with the rest looked up from reference TRBV29-1 and TRBJ1-5, is SAVISQKPSRDICQRGTSLTIQCQVDSQVTMMFWYRQQPGQSLTLIATANQGSEATYESGFVIDKFPISRPNLTFSTLTVSNMSPEDSSIYLCSVAGTGVGQPQHFGDGTRLSIL.

This clone was detected only once. The CDR3 is CASSPRGSPLHF. In nucleotides, the CDR3 is TGTGCCAGCTCACCGCGGGGTTCACCCCTCCACTTT. The chain combines TRBV18 with TRBJ1-6; D uncertain. The CDR3 runs to 12 residues. CDR1 is KGHSH, CDR2 LQKENI, per germline. V was cut by 3 bases and J by 9 bases, with 6 bases left in between.

This clone was counted once. The chain recombines TRBV6-5 with TRBJ2-5; 7 nucleotides match TRBD2. The V gene's germline CDR1 is MNHEY and CDR2 SVGAGI. The J segment lost 3 bases and the V segment lost 1 base, leaving 5 bases of the junction unmatched. The CDR3 has 15 amino acids. DNA for the CDR3: TGTGCCAGCAGTTACTATCCAGGGAGGGAAGAGACCCAGTACTTC. Its translation: CASSYYPGREETQYF.

This clone was counted a few times. The V and J genes are TRBV5-1 and TRBJ1-1; D uncertain. The germline V gene has CDR1 SGHRS and CDR2 YFSETQ. V was cut by 0 bases and J by 4 bases, with 13 bases left in between. The CDR3 length is 15 residues. The chain's CDR3 is CASSLDEIEGTEAFF. The CDR3 DNA is TGCGCCAGCAGCTTGGATGAAATAGAGGGCACTGAAGCTTTCTTT.

V usage is TRBV7-2 and J usage is TRBJ2-7; the match to TRBD2 covers 8 bases. V was pared by 3 bases and J by 2 bases, with 6 bases of the junction left unmatched. CDR3 length equals 15 residues. Germline V CDR1 and CDR2: SGHTA, FQGNSA. The CDR3 coding sequence is TGTGCCAGCAGCTTCGGTAGCGGGGAAACCTACGAGCAGTACTTC. As protein: CASSFGSGETYEQYF.

This clone was counted a few times. The gene calls are TRBV27 and TRBJ2-2; maybe TRBD1 (5 bases). Germline-derived CDR1 and CDR2 are MNHEY and SMNVEV (reference sequence). The CDR3 spans 19 residues. The V and J ends lost 5 bases and 3 bases respectively, with 25 bases between them. The chain's CDR3 is CASSPAMGPRPLYTGELFF. Here the CDR3 DNA reads TGTGCCAGCAGTCCCGCTATGGGGCCCCGACCCCTTTACACCGGGGAGCTGTTTTTT.

V is TRBV2 and J is TRBJ2-1; a weak D match, TRBD1 (5 bases). CDR3 length: 15 residues. The ends were cut back, 8 bases at V and 3 bases at J, with 17 bases in the middle. Per germline, CDR1 SNHLY and CDR2 FYNNEI. The CDR3 nucleotides are TGTGCCAGCGCCACCCAGGGAAAGTACTACAATGAGCAGTTCTTC. It is translated as CASATQGKYYNEQFF.

The genes are TRBV10-2 and TRBJ1-2; D remains ambiguous. Germline CDR1 and CDR2: WSHSY and SAAADI. Trimming left V 5 bases short and J 3 bases short, with 7 bases between. CDR3 length: 12 residues. The CDR3 bases are TGCGCCAGCAGTAGATCAGACTATGGCTACACCTTC. Translation gives CASSRSDYGYTF.

To note about this clone: The junction differs from germline at one of its ends, possibly a read error. The rearrangement uses TRBV4-1 and TRBJ1-1, with a weak D call TRBD1 (5 bases). CDR1 is MGHRA and CDR2 is YSYEKL in the germline V gene. CDR3 length: 15 amino acids. The CDR3 nucleotides are TGTGCCAGCAGCCCGGGAGGGAGCAGGGAGACTGAAGCTTTCTTT. The encoded protein is CASSPGGSRETEAFF.

This clone was observed once. The rearrangement uses TRBV10-1 and TRBJ2-5, with unresolved D. This CDR3 region has 10 residues. Germline CDR1 and CDR2: WNHNN and SYGVQD (reference sequence). V gave up 8 bases and J gave up 9 bases, with 10 bases separating them. The DNA for the CDR3 is TGCGCCAGCGCTAGACGGTCCCAGTACTTC. This gives the protein CASARRSQYF.

The chain uses TRBV4-1 and TRBJ1-2, with 8 bases matching TRBD1. The germline CDR1 and CDR2 sequences are MGHRA and YSYEKL. The ends lost 4 bases at V and 8 bases at J; junction bases unmatched: 12. This CDR3 spans 15 amino acids. CDR3 in amino acids: CASSPARTGRIGYTF. The CDR3, as DNA: TGCGCCAGCAGCCCCGCGAGGACAGGGAGGATAGGCTACACCTTC.

This clone was picked up one time. CDR3 sequence: CASSQETASGRALGYEQYF. Written as DNA, the CDR3 is TGTGCCAGCAGCCAAGAGACTGCAAGCGGGAGGGCCCTAGGGTACGAGCAGTACTTC. The chain couples TRBV4-2 to TRBJ2-7; 10 bases are a match to TRBD2. The germline gives CDR1 LGHNA, CDR2 YNFKEQ. Trimming removed 0 bases from V and 4 bases from J; junction bases left unmatched: 15. This CDR3 region has 19 residues.

This clone was seen only once. The chain links TRBV5-1 to TRBJ2-5; 7 nucleotides line up with TRBD2. Trimming cost V 0 bases and J 2 bases; bases outside gene matches: 7. Per the germline V gene, CDR1 is SGHRS and CDR2 is YFSETQ. The CDR3 has 16 amino acids. CDR3 protein: CASSLEPSGAQETQYF. The DNA of the CDR3 is TGCGCCAGCAGCTTGGAGCCTAGCGGTGCTCAAGAGACCCAGTACTTC.

J is TRBJ2-2 and V is TRBV12-5; D uncertain. Germline V gene data show CDR1 as LGHNT and CDR2 as FRNRAP. The CDR3 is 13 residues long. The V end was cut by 4 bases, the J end by 6 bases, with 9 bases between. CDR3 amino acids: CASGSLSPGELFF. The CDR3 coding sequence is TGTGCTAGTGGTTCGTTATCTCCCGGGGAGCTGTTTTTT.

The chain links TRBV4-2 to TRBJ2-7; 12 bases are shared with TRBD1. V was clipped by 3 bases and J by 5 bases; unmatched bases: 5. The V gene's germline CDR1 is LGHNA and CDR2 YNFKEQ. This CDR3 is 15 amino acids long. CDR3 residues: CASSHAGTGGHEQYF. The CDR3 region has the DNA TGTGCCAGCAGCCACGCCGGGACAGGGGGCCACGAGCAGTACTTC.

The J gene is TRBJ2-3, the V gene TRBV27, with 9 bases fitting TRBD2. In germline, CDR1 is MNHEY, CDR2 SMNVEV (reference sequence). The V and J ends lost 5 bases and 5 bases, in that order; junction bases with no gene match: 8. This CDR3 spans 15 amino acids. CDR3 loop: CASSQLAGVVDTQYF. The CDR3 DNA is TGTGCCAGCAGTCAGTTAGCGGGAGTGGTAGATACGCAGTATTTT.

The CDR3: CASSLATTGEKLFF. The CDR3, as DNA: TGCGCCAGCAGCTTGGCTACTACGGGGGAAAAACTGTTTTTT. The chain carries TRBV5-1 and TRBJ1-4; no clear D. The V end lost 0 bases, the J end lost 8 bases, and 11 bases lay between the germline ends. This CDR3 has 14 amino acids. Germline lookup yields CDR1 SGHRS and CDR2 YFSETQ.

CDR3 nucleotides: TGTGCCAGCAGCTTAGACATGAACACTGAAGCTTTCTTT. As protein: CASSLDMNTEAFF. The chain links TRBV7-2 to TRBJ1-1; D remains unclear. Germline-derived CDR1 and CDR2 are SGHTA and FQGNSA. The CDR3 is 13 amino acids. V was trimmed by 1 base and J by 0 bases, leaving 3 bases between them.

The chain employs TRBV6-5 and TRBJ1-3; 7 bases align to TRBD1. The germline gives CDR1 MNHEY, CDR2 SVGAGI. The junction had 5 bases not matched to a gene; V was cut back by 5 bases and J by 4 bases. This CDR3 has 14 residues. The CDR3 DNA reads as TGTGCCAGCAGTACTTACAGGGGAGGAAACACCATATATTTT. The encoded protein is CASSTYRGGNTIYF.

This chain uses TRBV4-1 with TRBJ1-2; a weak D match, TRBD1 (6 bases). The CDR3 extends over 15 amino acids. Per the germline V gene, CDR1 is MGHRA and CDR2 is YSYEKL. V dropped 4 bases and J dropped 2 bases, with 14 bases sitting between them. The CDR3 region has the DNA TGCGCCAGCAGCCCCTCCATCGGACAGAACTATGGCTACACCTTC. Protein product: CASSPSIGQNYGYTF.

The chain combines TRBV2 with TRBJ2-3; TRBD2 aligns across 12 bases. The CDR3 is made up of 17 amino acids. The J segment lost 0 bases and the V segment lost 7 bases, leaving 8 bases of the junction unmatched. Germline V CDR1 and CDR2: SNHLY, FYNNEI. CDR3 loop: CASTWTSGTLSTDTQYF. The CDR3 nucleotides are TGTGCCAGCACCTGGACTAGCGGGACCCTAAGCACAGATACGCAGTATTTT.

The chain uses TRBV5-1 and TRBJ1-1; D is undetermined. CDR1 is SGHRS and CDR2 is YFSETQ in the germline V gene. Trimming took 0 bases from V and 2 from J, leaving 14 bases between them. The CDR3 covers 16 residues. DNA for the CDR3: TGCGCCAGCAGCTTGGCCGACAAGGTGGCTAACACTGAAGCTTTCTTT. Amino acid sequence: CASSLADKVANTEAFF.

J is TRBJ2-1 and V is TRBV9; the D gene is possibly TRBD2 (5 bases). CDR3 length: 17 residues. Trimming pared 4 bases from V and 3 bases from J, leaving 20 bases between. Germline CDR1 and CDR2: SGDLS and YYNGEE. The CDR3 region is CASSPGLRLGLYNEQFF. CDR3 nucleotides: TGTGCCAGCAGCCCCGGACTTAGGCTAGGACTCTACAATGAGCAGTTCTTC. Supplemented by reference TRBV9 and TRBJ2-1, the full variable domain reads DSGVTQTPKHLITATGQRVTLRCSPRSGDLSVYWYQQSLDQGLQFLIQYYNGEERAKGNILERFSAQQFPDLHSELNLSSLELGDSALYFCASSPGLRLGLYNEQFFGPGTRLTVL.